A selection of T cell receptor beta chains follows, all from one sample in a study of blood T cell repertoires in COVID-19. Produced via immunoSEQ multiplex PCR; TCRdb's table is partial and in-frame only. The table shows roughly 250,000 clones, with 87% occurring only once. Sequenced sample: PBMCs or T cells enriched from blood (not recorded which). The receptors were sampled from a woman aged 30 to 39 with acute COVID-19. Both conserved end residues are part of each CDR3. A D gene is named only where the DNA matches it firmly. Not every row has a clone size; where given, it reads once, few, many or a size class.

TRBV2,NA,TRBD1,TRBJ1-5,CASSEGTGRPRAQHF,TGTGCCAGCAGTGAAGGGACAGGGCGCCCCAGGGCCCAGCATTTT
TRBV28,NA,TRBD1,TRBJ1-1,CASSLDREGTEAFF,TGTGCCAGCAGTCTGGACAGGGAAGGGACTGAAGCTTTCTTT
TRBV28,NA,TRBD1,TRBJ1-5,CASIPGQGKGNQPQHF,TGTGCCAGCATCCCAGGACAGGGGAAGGGCAATCAGCCCCAGCATTTT
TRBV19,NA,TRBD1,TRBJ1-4,CASSEGQGKLFF,TGTGCCAGTAGTGAAGGACAGGGGAAACTGTTTTTT
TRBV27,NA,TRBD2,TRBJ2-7,CASSQLTSPGVYEQYF,TGTGCCAGCAGTCAACTGACTAGCCCGGGGGTCTACGAGCAGTACTTC
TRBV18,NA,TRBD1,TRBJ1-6,CASSPRQGDNSPLHF,TGTGCCAGCTCACCACGACAGGGAGATAATTCACCCCTCCACTTT
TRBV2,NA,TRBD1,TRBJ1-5,CASRSRAGQGQPQHF,TGTGCCAGCAGATCAAGGGCCGGACAGGGGCAGCCCCAGCATTTT
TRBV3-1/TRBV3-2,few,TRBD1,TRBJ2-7,CASSRQGGEQYF,TGTGCCAGCAGCCGACAGGGCGGAGAGCAGTACTTC
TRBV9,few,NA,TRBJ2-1,CASSLSGTEQFF,TGTGCCAGCAGCCTTAGCGGAACCGAGCAGTTCTTC
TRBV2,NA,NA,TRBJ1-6,CASSPSPVFSLHF,TGTGCCAGCAGTCCCTCCCCCGTTTTTTCCCTCCACTTT
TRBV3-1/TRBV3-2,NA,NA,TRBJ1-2,CASSQAAGENYGYTF,TGTGCCAGCAGCCAAGCAGCAGGGGAAAACTATGGCTACACCTTC
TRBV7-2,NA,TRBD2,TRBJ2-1,CASSLRTSGMAEQFF,TGTGCCAGCAGCTTAAGGACTAGCGGGATGGCTGAGCAGTTCTTC
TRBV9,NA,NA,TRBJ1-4,CASSVMAGANEKLFF,TGTGCCAGCAGCGTAATGGCCGGGGCTAATGAAAAACTGTTTTTT
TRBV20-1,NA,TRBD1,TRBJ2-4,CSASSSRGNIQYF,TGCAGTGCTAGTTCTAGCAGGGGGAACATTCAGTACTTC
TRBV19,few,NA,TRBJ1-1,CASSLQGPNTEAFF,TGTGCCAGTAGTCTACAGGGTCCGAACACTGAAGCTTTCTTT